This T cell receptor (beta chain) derives from a study of OX40 agonist ivuxolimab in advanced cancers. About the research overall: A mean age of roughly 60 years, range roughly 23 to 85, was recorded, and more than 80% were male. Having had anti-PD-1, anti-PD-L1 or anti-CTLA-4 therapy before was allowed, and over 35% had some.

The method was immunoSEQ multiplex PCR; TCRdb's version includes in-frame clones alone and lacks a portion of them. The top ten clones hold about 16% of a sample with under 55,000 clones, roughly nine tenths of them seen once. The TCR comes from an adult with an advanced solid tumor such as melanoma, head and neck, liver or kidney cancer. The material sequenced was CD4+ or CD8+ T cells sorted from blood, taken in a trial of the OX40 agonist ivuxolimab.

DNA of the CDR3: TGTGCCAGCAGTTACTCGACCTCCTACGAGCAGTACTTC. This sequence encodes CASSYSTSYEQYF. This chain joins TRBV6-5 and TRBJ2-7; D is unresolved. Germline assignment: CDR1 MNHEY and CDR2 SVGAGI. The CDR3 runs to 13 residues. V gave up 0 bases and J gave up 0 bases, with 3 bases separating them.